This T cell receptor (beta chain) stems from a study of tumor-infiltrating lymphocytes in localized non-small cell lung cancer. Study background: Some samples were collected after neoadjuvant chemotherapy; smokers, never-smokers and several histologies were included.

The CDR3 runs 15 residues. The trim removed 8 bases at V and 2 bases at J, leaving 11 bases unmatched. CDR1 and CDR2 (germline): MNHNS, SASEGT. About this clone: The antigen is unknown.

Overall study findings and caveats: Tumor T-cell fraction from TCR sequencing was not associated with recurrence-free survival (p = 0.61). Only some patients had TCR sequencing, depending on available tissue.

Generated by immunoSEQ multiplex PCR, the TCRdb table keeps only in-frame clones and is missing some. In the table there are some 21,000 clones, roughly 80% of which are singletons. Sample: lung tumor tissue. The TCR sequence derives from a human donor with non-small cell lung cancer. The chain recombines TRBV6-1 with TRBJ2-5, with 7 nucleotides matching TRBD1. Here the CDR3 DNA reads TGTGCCAGCTGGGCCTTTAGGGACAGACAAGAGACCCAGTACTTC. Translating it yields CASWAFRDRQETQYF.